The sequence of this TCR beta chain was determined in a study of blood T cell repertoires in COVID-19. Turning to the study itself: PBMCs, B-cell-depleted T cells, or T cells were the source of the cDNA or gDNA that made up the material.

Profiled with immunoSEQ multiplex PCR; TCRdb holds only in-frame clones, not every one. The sample has around 79,000 clones, around 88% seen once. The ends lost 4 bases at V and 7 bases at J; junction bases unmatched: 5. This CDR3 has 14 amino acids. CDR1 ENHRY and CDR2 SYGVKD come from the germline V gene. Sequencing was performed on peripheral blood. J is TRBJ1-2 and V is TRBV10-3; 11 nucleotides match TRBD1. This sequence was found in a man between 65 and 85 years old with active or convalescent COVID-19. CDR3: CAISGGTGGFGYTF. DNA of the CDR3: TGTGCCATCAGTGGGGGGACAGGGGGATTTGGCTACACCTTC.